Reported below is one T cell receptor beta chain. The V end was cut by 1 base, the J end by 4 bases, with 19 bases between. Germline values: CDR1 SGDLS, CDR2 YYNGEE. The CDR3 has 17 residues. This specimen belongs to a study of OX40 agonist ivuxolimab in advanced cancers. The method was immunoSEQ multiplex PCR; TCRdb's version includes in-frame clones alone and lacks a portion of them. The sample carries tens of thousands of clones, about 86% recorded once. The V and J genes are TRBV9 and TRBJ2-3; tentative D call: TRBD2 (5 bases). The receptor comes from an adult with an advanced solid tumor such as melanoma, head and neck, liver or kidney cancer. Sequencing was performed on CD4+ or CD8+ T cells sorted from blood, taken in a trial of the OX40 agonist ivuxolimab. CDR3 DNA: TGTGCCAGCAGCGTAACCACACTAGGCTCCGAGGCAGATACGCAGTATTTT. This sequence encodes CASSVTTLGSEADTQYF.